This TCR beta chain was recorded in a study of immune evolution from preneoplasia to lung adenocarcinoma. The CDR3 consists of 16 residues. Germline V CDR1 and CDR2: SGHNT, YENEEA. V lost 1 base to trimming and J lost 5 bases; unmatched junction nucleotides: 7. After pathologic assessment, macro-dissection selected premalignant or tumor cells for extraction. The protocol was immunoSEQ multiplex PCR, while the TCRdb copy is restricted to in-frame clones and leaves out a portion. This table holds roughly 6,600 clones, around 77% found once. Input material: FFPE lung adenocarcinoma in situ tissue. This TCR was recovered from a person between 60 and 80 years old with lung adenocarcinoma. This chain connects TRBV11-3 to TRBJ2-2, with 7 bases lining up with TRBD1. The CDR3 DNA reads TGTGCCAGCAGCTTAGGTGGGACAGCCGTTACCGGGGAGCTGTTTTTT. Its protein product is CASSLGGTAVTGELFF.